A selection of T cell receptor beta chains follows, all from one sample in a study of beta chain features in type 1 diabetes. Measured with immunoSEQ multiplex PCR; TCRdb has only the in-frame clones, and not every one. Of roughly 42,000 clones listed, about half are singletons. What was sequenced was stem cell memory CD4+ T cells from blood. The receptors were sampled from a woman between 25 and 40 years old in good health. Both conserved end residues are part of each CDR3. A D gene is named only where the DNA matches it firmly. Clone size, where shown, is once, few, many, or a class for clones that have expanded.

NA,TRBJ1-1,TRBV27,NA,TGTGCCAGCAGTTTCTTCGGGGTGGGGTACACTGAAGCTTTCTTT,CASSFFGVGYTEAFF
TRBD2,TRBJ2-3,TRBV28,once,TGTGCCAGCAGTTTAATTAGCCCGACTAGCGGGACTAGCACAGATACGCAGTATTTT,CASSLISPTSGTSTDTQYF
NA,TRBJ1-4,TRBV19,NA,TGTGCCAGTAGAGGAGGGGCCGCAACTAATGAAAAACTGTTTTTT,CASRGGAATNEKLFF
TRBD2,TRBJ2-2,TRBV28,NA,TGTGCCAGCACTTCCCACGGGACTAGGGCCGGGGAGCTGTTTTTT,CASTSHGTRAGELFF
TRBD1,TRBJ2-5,TRBV11-2,NA,TGTGCCAGCAGCTCGGACAGGGGTGAGACCCAGTACTTC,CASSSDRGETQYF
NA,TRBJ2-2,TRBV28,NA,TGTGCCAGCAGGACTGCCGGGGAGCTGTTTTTT,CASRTAGELFF
NA,TRBJ2-1,TRBV6-5,NA,TGTGCCAGCAGAGACAGTAGCTCCTACAATGAGCAGTTCTTC,CASRDSSSYNEQFF
TRBD1,TRBJ1-4,TRBV4-1,few,TGCGCCAGCAGCGAAGCGGGACAGCGTAATGAAAAACTGTTTTTT,CASSEAGQRNEKLFF
NA,TRBJ1-2,TRBV30,NA,TGTGCCTGGAGCCGCGGACAGTCCAACTATGGCTACACCTTC,CAWSRGQSNYGYTF
NA,TRBJ2-7,TRBV2,NA,TGTGCCAGCAGTGATTGGGCTAGCCCCTACGAGCAGTACTTC,CASSDWASPYEQYF
TRBD1,TRBJ1-1,TRBV19,few,TGTGCCAGTAAACAGGGGGCGCAGGTCACTGAAGCTTTCTTT,CASKQGAQVTEAFF
TRBD1,TRBJ1-2,TRBV18,NA,TGTGCCAGCTCACCGCTTGGGAAGGACAGGTCTTATGGCTACACCTTC,CASSPLGKDRSYGYTF
NA,TRBJ2-1,TRBV5-5,few,TGTGCCAGCAGCTTCCGGGACACACCCTACAATGAGCAGTTCTTC,CASSFRDTPYNEQFF
NA,TRBJ2-1,TRBV14,NA,TGTGCCAGCAGCTCGAGCTCCTACAATGAGCAGTTCTTC,CASSSSSYNEQFF
NA,TRBJ2-1,TRBV5-4,NA,TGTGCCAGCAGCTTTGAAGGAGAATACAATGAGCAGTTCTTC,CASSFEGEYNEQFF
NA,TRBJ2-7,TRBV5-6,NA,TGTGCCAGCAGCCTAGGACCCGGAGGGGACGGTTGGCAGTACTTC,CASSLGPGGDGWQYF
TRBD2,TRBJ2-2,TRBV7-2,few,TGTGCCAGTATGGGACTAGCGGAAAACACCGGGGAGCTGTTTTTT,CASMGLAENTGELFF
NA,TRBJ1-1,TRBV28,few,TGTGCCAGCACCTCTCGGGACACCGGATTAAACACTGAAGCTTTCTTT,CASTSRDTGLNTEAFF
NA,TRBJ1-4,TRBV29-1,NA,TGCAGCGTTTCACAGGGTGTTAATGAAAAACTGTTTTTT,CSVSQGVNEKLFF
TRBD2,TRBJ2-7,TRBV5-4,NA,TGTGCCAGCAGCACACCGGGACTAGCGGGAGGGTTCGACGAGCAGTACTTC,CASSTPGLAGGFDEQYF
NA,TRBJ2-7,TRBV15,once,TGTGCCACCAGCAGAGCTGGAGGACGGGAAGGCTACGAGCAGTACTTC,CATSRAGGREGYEQYF
NA,TRBJ2-7,TRBV4-2,few,TGTGCCAGCAGCCAAGTGAGTCAGGGGAAGGGTGAGCAGTACTTC,CASSQVSQGKGEQYF
NA,TRBJ1-1,TRBV10-2,once,TGCGCCAGCAGAGAGACAGGCCCGAACACTGAAGCTTTCTTT,CASRETGPNTEAFF
NA,TRBJ2-3,TRBV10-3,NA,TGTGCCATCAGCGGGATCACAGATACGCAGTATTTT,CAISGITDTQYF
TRBD1,TRBJ2-5,TRBV30,NA,TGTGCCTGGAGTGGGCCGGGACAGGGGGGTTCGGAGACCCAGTACTTC,CAWSGPGQGGSETQYF
TRBD1,TRBJ1-4,TRBV15,NA,TGTGCCACAAAGACAGGGACTAATGAAAAACTGTTTTTT,CATKTGTNEKLFF
NA,TRBJ2-4,TRBV5-6,NA,TGTGCCAGCAGTAAGGGGGGGAGGAACATTCAGTACTTC,CASSKGGRNIQYF
NA,TRBJ1-1,TRBV18,NA,TGTGCCAGCTCAGCAAGGGTGGGGAGTACTGAAGCTTTCTTT,CASSARVGSTEAFF
NA,TRBJ1-3,TRBV7-2,NA,TGTGCCAGCAGCTATGACAGCATCTCTGGAAACACCATATATTTT,CASSYDSISGNTIYF
TRBD1,TRBJ2-7,TRBV7-3,few,TGTGCCAGCAGCTTAGATAACAGGGGGCAGGGCGAGCAGTACTTC,CASSLDNRGQGEQYF
TRBD1,TRBJ1-5,TRBV6-5,NA,TGTGCCAGCAGTCGGGACAGGGGCCATAATCAGCCCCAGCATTTT,CASSRDRGHNQPQHF
NA,TRBJ2-7,TRBV7-2,few,TGTGCCAGCAGCCAGACGAGGGAGGATTCGCTGGAGTTC,CASSQTREDSLEF
NA,TRBJ2-7,TRBV11-2,NA,TGTGCCAGCAGCTTAGGGAGGAGGGGCTACTACGAGCAGTACTTC,CASSLGRRGYYEQYF
TRBD2,TRBJ2-3,TRBV28,NA,TGTGCCAGCAGTTTGGGCGGGAGGGGGATAGATACGCAGTATTTT,CASSLGGRGIDTQYF
TRBD1,TRBJ2-7,TRBV5-1,few,TGCGCCAGCAGCTTGGCGGGACAGGGGGATTTAGAGCAGTACTTC,CASSLAGQGDLEQYF
TRBD2,TRBJ2-1,TRBV28,few,TGTGCCAGCAGTTTCCGTGGACTAGCTGCATCCTACAATGAGCAGTTCTTC,CASSFRGLAASYNEQFF
NA,TRBJ1-5,TRBV7-2,NA,TGTGCCAGCAGCCCCCAAGGGGAGGGTAACAATCAGCCCCAGCATTTT,CASSPQGEGNNQPQHF
NA,TRBJ2-2,TRBV5-6,NA,TGTGCCAGCAGCCTTTTCGGGGAGCTGTTTTTT,CASSLFGELFF
NA,TRBJ2-6,TRBV9,NA,TGTGCCAGCAGCGTCGGCACTAGCTCCCTCCTCGGCTCTGGGGCCAACGTCCTGACTTTC,CASSVGTSSLLGSGANVLTF
NA,TRBJ2-5,TRBV5-1,few,TGCGCCAGCGCCCACAGGGAGACAGAGACCCAGTACTTC,CASAHRETETQYF
NA,TRBJ2-2,TRBV30,few,TGTGCCTGGAGTGCCTTTCCGGTCAATCCCGGGGAGCTGTTTTTT,CAWSAFPVNPGELFF
NA,TRBJ1-1,TRBV7-2,few,TGTGCCAGCAGCCAGTCCTGGTGGGAGGCTGAAGCTTTCTTT,CASSQSWWEAEAFF